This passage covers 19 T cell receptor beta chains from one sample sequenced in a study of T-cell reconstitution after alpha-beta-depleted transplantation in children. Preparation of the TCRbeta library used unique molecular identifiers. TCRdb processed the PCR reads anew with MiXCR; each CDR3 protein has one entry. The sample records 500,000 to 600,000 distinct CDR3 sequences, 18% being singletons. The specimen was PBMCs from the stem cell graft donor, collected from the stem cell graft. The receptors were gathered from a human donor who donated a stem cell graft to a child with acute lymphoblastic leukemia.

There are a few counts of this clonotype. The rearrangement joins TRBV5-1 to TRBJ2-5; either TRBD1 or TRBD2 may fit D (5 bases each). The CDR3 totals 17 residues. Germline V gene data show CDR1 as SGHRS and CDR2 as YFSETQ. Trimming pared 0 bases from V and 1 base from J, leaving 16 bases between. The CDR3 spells CASSLVGRLTPQETQYF. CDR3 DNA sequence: TGCGCCAGCAGCTTGGTGGGACGGCTAACACCCCAAGAGACCCAGTACTTC.

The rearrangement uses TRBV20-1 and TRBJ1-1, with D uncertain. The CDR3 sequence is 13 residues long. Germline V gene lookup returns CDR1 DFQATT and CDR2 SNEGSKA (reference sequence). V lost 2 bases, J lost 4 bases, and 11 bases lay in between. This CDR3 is CSARWQVITEAFF. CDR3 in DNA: TGCAGTGCTAGATGGCAGGTGATCACTGAAGCTTTCTTT.

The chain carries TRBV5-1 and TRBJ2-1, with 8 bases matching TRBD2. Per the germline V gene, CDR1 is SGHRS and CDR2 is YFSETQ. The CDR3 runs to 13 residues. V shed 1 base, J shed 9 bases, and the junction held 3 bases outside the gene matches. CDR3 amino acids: CASSLTGGSEQFF. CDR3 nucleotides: TGCGCCAGCAGCTTGACGGGAGGGAGTGAGCAGTTCTTC.

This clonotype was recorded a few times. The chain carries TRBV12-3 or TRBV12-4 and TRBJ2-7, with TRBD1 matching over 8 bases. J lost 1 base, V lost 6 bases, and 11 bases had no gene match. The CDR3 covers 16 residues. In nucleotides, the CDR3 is TGTGCCAGCAGCCCTAGGACAGGGAAACTTTCCTACGAGCAGTACTTC. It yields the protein CASSPRTGKLSYEQYF.

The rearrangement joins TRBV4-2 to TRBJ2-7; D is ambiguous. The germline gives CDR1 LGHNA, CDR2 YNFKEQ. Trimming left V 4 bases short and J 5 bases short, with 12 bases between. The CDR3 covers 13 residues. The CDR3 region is CASSLVPSDEQYF. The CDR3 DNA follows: TGTGCCAGCAGCCTTGTGCCGAGCGACGAGCAGTACTTC.

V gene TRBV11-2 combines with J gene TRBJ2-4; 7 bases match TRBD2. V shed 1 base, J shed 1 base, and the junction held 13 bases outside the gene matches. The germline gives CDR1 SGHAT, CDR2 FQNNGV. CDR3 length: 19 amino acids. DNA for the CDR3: TGTGCCAGCAGCTTAGGAATGGGTAGCGGGCCAGGGGCCAAAAACATTCAGTACTTC. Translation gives CASSLGMGSGPGAKNIQYF.

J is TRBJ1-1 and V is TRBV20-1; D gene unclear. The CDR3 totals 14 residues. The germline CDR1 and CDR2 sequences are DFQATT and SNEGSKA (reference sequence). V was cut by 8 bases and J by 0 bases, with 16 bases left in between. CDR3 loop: CSTDQRSMNTEAFF. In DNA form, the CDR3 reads TGCAGTACTGATCAGAGGTCTATGAACACTGAAGCTTTCTTT.

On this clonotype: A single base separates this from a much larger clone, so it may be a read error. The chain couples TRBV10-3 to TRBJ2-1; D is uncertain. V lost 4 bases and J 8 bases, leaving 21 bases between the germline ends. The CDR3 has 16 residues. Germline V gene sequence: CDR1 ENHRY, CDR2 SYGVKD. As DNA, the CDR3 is TGTGCCATCAGTGCGCGGCGGAACGTACCGCACGATGAGCAGTTCTTC. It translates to CAISARRNVPHDEQFF.

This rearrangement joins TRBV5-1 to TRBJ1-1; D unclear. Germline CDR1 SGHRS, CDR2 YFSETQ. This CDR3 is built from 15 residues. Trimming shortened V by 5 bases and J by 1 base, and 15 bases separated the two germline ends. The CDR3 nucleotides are TGCGCCAGCAGGGGGTTCGCAGCGTCGAACACTGAAGCTTTCTTT. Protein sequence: CASRGFAASNTEAFF.

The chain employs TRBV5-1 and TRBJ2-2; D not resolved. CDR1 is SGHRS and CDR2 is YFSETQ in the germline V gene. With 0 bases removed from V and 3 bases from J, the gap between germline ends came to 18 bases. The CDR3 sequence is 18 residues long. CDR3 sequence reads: CASSLGTPAAYDTGELFF. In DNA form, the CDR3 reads TGCGCCAGCAGCTTGGGTACTCCGGCAGCCTACGACACCGGGGAGCTGTTTTTT. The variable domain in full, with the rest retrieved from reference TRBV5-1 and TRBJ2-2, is KAGVTQTPRYLIKTRGQQVTLSCSPISGHRSVSWYQQTPGQGLQFLFEYFSETQRNKGNFPGRFSGRQFSNSRSEMNVSTLELGDSALYLCASSLGTPAAYDTGELFFGEGSRLTVL.

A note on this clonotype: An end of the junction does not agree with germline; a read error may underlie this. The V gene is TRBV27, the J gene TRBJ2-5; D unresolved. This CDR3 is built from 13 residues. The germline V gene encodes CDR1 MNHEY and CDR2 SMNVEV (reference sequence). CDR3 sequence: CASSLVHQEPQYF. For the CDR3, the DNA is TGTGCCAGCAGTTTAGTCCACCAAGAGCCCCAGTACTTC.

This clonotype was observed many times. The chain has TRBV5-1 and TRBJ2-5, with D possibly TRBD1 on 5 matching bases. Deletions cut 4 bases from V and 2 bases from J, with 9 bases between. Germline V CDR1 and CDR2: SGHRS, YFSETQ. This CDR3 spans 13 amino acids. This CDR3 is CASSPTEQETQYF. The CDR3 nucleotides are TGCGCCAGCAGCCCGACAGAACAAGAGACCCAGTACTTC.

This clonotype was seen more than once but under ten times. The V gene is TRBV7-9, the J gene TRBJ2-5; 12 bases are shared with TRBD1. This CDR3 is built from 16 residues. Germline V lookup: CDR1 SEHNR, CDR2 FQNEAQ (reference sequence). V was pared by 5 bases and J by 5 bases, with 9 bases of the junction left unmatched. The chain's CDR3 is CASSTGDRGLRETQYF. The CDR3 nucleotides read TGTGCCAGCAGCACTGGGGACAGGGGGCTGCGGGAGACCCAGTACTTC. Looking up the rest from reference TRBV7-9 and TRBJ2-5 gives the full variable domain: DTGVSQNPRHKITKRGQNVTFRCDPISEHNRLYWYRQTLGQGPEFLTYFQNEAQLEKSRLLSDRFSAERPKGSFSTLEIQRTEQGDSAMYLCASSTGDRGLRETQYFGPGTRLLVL.

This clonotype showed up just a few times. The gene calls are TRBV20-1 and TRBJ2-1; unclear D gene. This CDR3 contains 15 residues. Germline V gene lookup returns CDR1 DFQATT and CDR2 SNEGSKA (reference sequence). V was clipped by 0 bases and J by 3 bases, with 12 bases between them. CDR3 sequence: CSARDLSFDYNEQFF. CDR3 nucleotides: TGCAGTGCTAGAGATTTGAGCTTCGACTACAATGAGCAGTTCTTC.

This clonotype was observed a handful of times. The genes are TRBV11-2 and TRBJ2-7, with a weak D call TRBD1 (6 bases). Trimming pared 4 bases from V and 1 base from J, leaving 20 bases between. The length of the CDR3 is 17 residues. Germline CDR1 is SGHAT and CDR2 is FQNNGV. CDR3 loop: CASSSNPGQTPSYEQYF. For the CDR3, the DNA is TGTGCCAGCAGCTCCAACCCCGGACAGACGCCTTCCTACGAGCAGTACTTC. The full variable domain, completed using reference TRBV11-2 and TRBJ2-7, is EAGVAQSPRYKIIEKRQSVAFWCNPISGHATLYWYQQILGQGPKLLIQFQNNGVVDDSQLPKDRFSAERLKGVDSTLKIQPAKLEDSAVYLCASSSNPGQTPSYEQYFGPGTRLTVT.

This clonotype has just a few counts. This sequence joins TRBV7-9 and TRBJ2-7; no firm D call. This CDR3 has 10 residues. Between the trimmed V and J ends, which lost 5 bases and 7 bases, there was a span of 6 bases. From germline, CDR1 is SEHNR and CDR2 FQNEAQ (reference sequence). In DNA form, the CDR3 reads TGTGCCAGCAGCGGGCGGGAGCAGTACTTC. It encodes CASSGREQYF.

The CDR3 DNA reads as TGTGCCAGCTCACCAAGAAGGACAGGGGTAGGAGAGCAGTACTTC. Its translation: CASSPRRTGVGEQYF. The chain carries TRBV18 and TRBJ2-7; 9 nucleotides agree with TRBD1. There are 15 residues in the CDR3. V was clipped by 2 bases and J by 7 bases; unmatched bases: 9. Per the germline V gene, CDR1 is KGHSH and CDR2 is LQKENI.

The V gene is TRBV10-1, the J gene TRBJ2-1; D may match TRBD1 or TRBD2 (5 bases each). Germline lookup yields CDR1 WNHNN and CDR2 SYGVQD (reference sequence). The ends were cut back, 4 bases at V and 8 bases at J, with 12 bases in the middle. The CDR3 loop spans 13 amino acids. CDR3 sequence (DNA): TGCGCCAGCAGTGGCCGTCGGGGCGATGAGCAGTTCTTC. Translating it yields CASSGRRGDEQFF.

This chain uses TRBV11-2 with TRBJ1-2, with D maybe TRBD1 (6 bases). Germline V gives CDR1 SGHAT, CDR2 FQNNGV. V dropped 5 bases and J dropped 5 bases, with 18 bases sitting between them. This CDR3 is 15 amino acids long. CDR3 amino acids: CASSRGRGEGYGYTF. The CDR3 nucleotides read TGTGCCAGCAGCCGAGGGAGGGGGGAGGGTTATGGCTACACCTTC.